One sample yielded the 17 T cell receptor beta chains listed below, sequenced in a study of blood T cell repertoires in COVID-19. Sequenced by immunoSEQ multiplex PCR; TCRdb stores in-frame clones only, minus some. Of roughly 400,000 clones in the sample, approximately 90% were seen once. Sequencing used PBMCs or T cells enriched from blood (not recorded which). These receptors were taken from a young woman who had been exposed to COVID-19.

The chain carries TRBV6-5 and TRBJ1-1; perhaps TRBD1 as D (6 bases). The germline V gene encodes CDR1 MNHEY and CDR2 SVGAGI. The CDR3 runs 13 residues. V shed 5 bases and J shed 1 base, with 8 bases lying between them. The CDR3 region is CASSQQGNTEAFF. The CDR3 DNA reads TGTGCCAGCAGTCAACAGGGGAACACTGAAGCTTTCTTT.

V is TRBV2 and J is TRBJ2-3, with 7 bases that match TRBD1. CDR3 size: 13 residues. The germline gives CDR1 SNHLY, CDR2 FYNNEI. The ends lost 9 bases at V and 0 bases at J; junction bases unmatched: 3. The chain's CDR3 is CARDRESTDTQYF. The CDR3 nucleotides read TGTGCCAGAGACAGGGAAAGCACAGATACGCAGTATTTT.

The chain carries TRBV19 and TRBJ1-5; D is uncertain. The CDR3 covers 19 residues. The V end lost 6 bases, the J end lost 3 bases, and 27 bases lay between the germline ends. Germline CDR1 LNHDA, CDR2 SQIVND (reference sequence). This CDR3 is CASSREGSRRFYTNQPQHF. The CDR3 coding sequence is TGTGCCAGTAGCCGAGAGGGCTCCAGGCGCTTCTACACCAATCAGCCCCAGCATTTT.

The rearrangement uses TRBV4-1 and TRBJ2-7; 10 nucleotides match TRBD1. CDR1 and CDR2 from the germline V gene are MGHRA and YSYEKL. This CDR3 contains 14 residues. V lost 8 bases to trimming and J lost 7 bases; unmatched junction nucleotides: 11. The CDR3 DNA follows: TGCGCCAGCTCTCCGGACAGGGGGGTTACGGAGCAGTACTTC. Translating it yields CASSPDRGVTEQYF.

The chain recombines TRBV28 with TRBJ2-3, with 7 bases aligning to TRBD2. The CDR3 runs to 13 residues. Germline CDR1 reads MDHEN; CDR2 reads SYDVKM. V trimming: 7 bases; J trimming: 1 base; junction bases outside the gene matches: 2. The CDR3 sequence: CASTGGGTDTQYF. For the CDR3, the DNA is TGTGCCAGCACTGGGGGGGGCACAGATACGCAGTATTTT.

This chain connects TRBV10-1 to TRBJ2-7; possibly TRBD2 for D (5 bases). Trimming took off 9 bases at V and 0 bases at J, with 6 bases between the two ends. The CDR3 runs 11 residues. Germline loops: CDR1 WNHNN, CDR2 SYGVQD (reference sequence). This CDR3 is CASSDSYEQYF. The CDR3 DNA follows: TGCGCCAGTAGCGACTCCTACGAGCAGTACTTC.

The chain couples TRBV28 to TRBJ1-6, with D uncertain. Germline V gene sequence: CDR1 MDHEN, CDR2 SYDVKM. This CDR3 is built from 15 residues. Trimming removed 5 bases from V and 10 bases from J, with 18 bases in between. CDR3 in amino acids: CASSPGVMVNSPLHF. The CDR3 DNA reads as TGTGCCAGCAGTCCCGGTGTTATGGTAAACTCACCCCTCCACTTT.

The chain couples TRBV13 to TRBJ1-1; 7 positions match TRBD1. The V and J ends lost 4 bases and 1 base, in that order; junction bases with no gene match: 9. The CDR3 runs 16 residues. Per germline, CDR1 PRHDT and CDR2 FYEKMQ (reference sequence). CDR3 DNA: TGTGCCAGCAGCTCTGCTTCGACAGGGACGAACACTGAAGCTTTCTTT. Protein product: CASSSASTGTNTEAFF.

V and J are TRBV19 and TRBJ1-2; TRBD1 matches at 8 bases. V shed 6 bases, J shed 8 bases, and the junction held 2 bases outside the gene matches. CDR3 length: 11 amino acids. CDR1 LNHDA and CDR2 SQIVND come from the germline V gene (reference sequence). CDR3 sequence reads: CASRDRAGYTF. The CDR3, as DNA: TGTGCCAGTAGGGACAGGGCGGGCTACACCTTC.

The chain links TRBV28 to TRBJ2-7; TRBD2 matches at 9 bases. The CDR3 runs 15 residues. Germline loops: CDR1 MDHEN, CDR2 SYDVKM. The junction had 3 bases not matched to a gene; V was cut back by 3 bases and J by 0 bases. CDR3: CASSFGGGASYEQYF. The CDR3 bases are TGTGCCAGCAGTTTCGGCGGGGGGGCCTCCTACGAGCAGTACTTC.

This rearrangement joins TRBV27 to TRBJ2-7; TRBD1 matches at 7 bases. Germline-derived CDR1 and CDR2 are MNHEY and SMNVEV (reference sequence). CDR3 length equals 12 residues. Trimming removed 5 bases from V and 4 bases from J; junction bases left unmatched: 2. For the CDR3, the DNA is TGTGCCAGCAGTGCACAGGGGTACGAGCAGTACTTC. It encodes CASSAQGYEQYF.

The chain uses TRBV28 and TRBJ1-5, with D unresolved. The ends were cut back, 6 bases at V and 7 bases at J, with 19 bases in the middle. This CDR3 contains 15 residues. Germline CDR1 reads MDHEN; CDR2 reads SYDVKM. The CDR3 DNA is TGTGCCAGCAGGATCGGGGATGAGTGGTCCCAGCCCCAGCATTTT. As protein: CASRIGDEWSQPQHF.

The gene calls are TRBV7-9 and TRBJ2-3; TRBD1 might be the D (5 bases). Deletions cut 5 bases from V and 2 bases from J, with 17 bases between. Germline V gene sequence: CDR1 SEHNR, CDR2 FQNEAQ (reference sequence). This CDR3 has 16 amino acids. This CDR3 is CASSLTSGRSTDTQYF. The CDR3 region has the DNA TGTGCCAGCAGCCTTACCTCAGGGCGTTCCACAGATACGCAGTATTTT.

The rearrangement joins TRBV28 to TRBJ2-7, with 10 bases aligning to TRBD2. Germline V gene sequence: CDR1 MDHEN, CDR2 SYDVKM. The CDR3 contains 16 residues. The junction had 8 bases not matched to a gene; V was cut back by 3 bases and J by 3 bases. CDR3 protein: CASSFLASGGIYEQYF. The CDR3 nucleotides read TGTGCCAGCAGTTTTCTGGCTAGCGGGGGTATCTACGAGCAGTACTTC.

The rearrangement links TRBV27 to TRBJ2-3, with D tentatively TRBD1 (6 bases). The CDR3 is made up of 13 amino acids. CDR1 MNHEY and CDR2 SMNVEV come from the germline V gene (reference sequence). The ends were cut back, 4 bases at V and 9 bases at J, with 14 bases in the middle. The CDR3 sequence: CASSYRDTKTQYF. In DNA, the CDR3 is TGTGCCAGCAGTTACCGGGACACGAAAACGCAGTATTTT.

The V gene is TRBV5-1, the J gene TRBJ2-2; D is perhaps TRBD1 (6 bases). The CDR3 runs to 16 residues. In germline, CDR1 is SGHRS, CDR2 YFSETQ. The V gene lost 3 bases and the J gene lost 7 bases, with 19 bases spanning the gap. This chain's CDR3 is CASSYRQDAFSGELFF. The CDR3 coding sequence is TGCGCCAGCAGCTATAGACAGGACGCCTTCAGCGGGGAGCTGTTTTTT. Looking up the rest from reference TRBV5-1 and TRBJ2-2 gives the full variable domain: KAGVTQTPRYLIKTRGQQVTLSCSPISGHRSVSWYQQTPGQGLQFLFEYFSETQRNKGNFPGRFSGRQFSNSRSEMNVSTLELGDSALYLCASSYRQDAFSGELFFGEGSRLTVL.

The chain combines TRBV6-1 with TRBJ1-1, with TRBD1 matching 9 bases. Germline V gives CDR1 MNHNS, CDR2 SASEGT. V lost 4 bases, J lost 8 bases, and 14 bases stayed unmatched. The CDR3 contains 16 residues. The CDR3 is CASSALRTGVAREAFF. The CDR3 coding sequence is TGTGCCAGCAGTGCCCTAAGGACAGGGGTCGCCAGGGAAGCTTTCTTT.